The 18 T cell receptor beta chains in this list originate from one sample, sequenced in a study of cytomegalovirus exposure and HLA in healthy donors. PCR involved 60 Vbeta and 13 Jbeta primers. Measured with immunoSEQ multiplex PCR; TCRdb has only the in-frame clones, and not every one. Found here are 75,000 to 85,000 clones; the top ten clones hold 3.5% to 4.5%. The sequenced material came from PBMCs. The receptors derive from a man younger than 35 in good health and CMV-seropositive.

The V gene is TRBV2, the J gene TRBJ1-5; 8 positions match TRBD1. V shed 7 bases, J shed 6 bases, and the junction held 8 bases outside the gene matches. Germline V gives CDR1 SNHLY, CDR2 FYNNEI. This CDR3 contains 14 residues. The CDR3 DNA reads as TGTGCCAGCACTACGGACAGGGCGGGTCAGCCCCAGCATTTT. Translation gives CASTTDRAGQPQHF.

Its frequency marks this clone as medium-sized (0.01 to 0.1%). The rearrangement joins TRBV28 to TRBJ2-7; TRBD1 aligns across 7 bases. The ends lost 4 bases at V and 1 base at J; junction bases unmatched: 1. The CDR3 is 13 amino acids. The germline CDR1 and CDR2 sequences are MDHEN and SYDVKM. CDR3 nucleotide sequence: TGTGCCAGCAGTTCGGGACAGTCCTACGAGCAGTACTTC. It is translated as CASSSGQSYEQYF.

This sequence joins TRBV7-7 and TRBJ2-1; the D gene is possibly TRBD1 (5 bases). The germline V gene encodes CDR1 SSHAT and CDR2 FNYEAQ (reference sequence). Trimming stripped 3 bases from V and 0 bases from J, with 9 bases between. This CDR3 is built from 15 residues. The CDR3 DNA is TGTGCCAGCAGCTTGGGGCCTAGCTCCTACAATGAGCAGTTCTTC. Translation: CASSLGPSSYNEQFF.

About this clone: One junction end disagrees with the germline gene, perhaps due to a read error. Other DNA sequences in the sample encode the same CDR3. This chain uses TRBV19 with TRBJ1-6, with D maybe TRBD1 (6 bases). This CDR3 spans 16 amino acids. CDR1 LNHDA and CDR2 SQIVND come from the germline V gene (reference sequence). The CDR3 sequence is CASSPVAGQNNSPLHF. The CDR3 coding sequence is TGTGCCAGTAGTCCGGTCGCTGGACAGAATAATTCCCCCCTCCACTTT.

The rearrangement joins TRBV27 to TRBJ1-1; no firm D call. CDR1 is MNHEY, CDR2 SMNVEV, per germline (reference sequence). The CDR3 has 17 residues. Trimming left V 2 bases short and J 1 base short, with 17 bases between. CDR3 DNA sequence: TGTGCCAGCAGTTTACCCAGACACAGTTCCTCGAACACTGAAGCTTTCTTT. As protein: CASSLPRHSSSNTEAFF.

The chain joins TRBV27 to TRBJ2-1, with 11 bases matching TRBD2. The junction had 2 bases not matched to a gene; V was cut back by 6 bases and J by 4 bases. CDR3 size: 14 residues. Per germline, CDR1 MNHEY and CDR2 SMNVEV (reference sequence). CDR3 nucleotides: TGTGCCAGCAGGGGACTAGCGGCTTACAATGAGCAGTTCTTC. Protein sequence: CASRGLAAYNEQFF.

The rearrangement uses TRBV7-2 and TRBJ1-2; weak D call: TRBD1 (5 bases). V dropped 5 bases and J dropped 5 bases, with 12 bases sitting between them. The CDR3 covers 13 residues. CDR1 and CDR2 (germline): SGHTA, FQGNSA. CDR3 DNA: TGTGCCAGCAGCCGGGGGGGGAATTATGGCTACACCTTC. It codes for CASSRGGNYGYTF.

The V and J genes are TRBV5-1 and TRBJ2-3; perhaps TRBD2 as D (5 bases). In germline, CDR1 is SGHRS, CDR2 YFSETQ. V was shortened by 4 bases and J by 3 bases, with 12 bases between the two germline ends. This CDR3 is built from 14 residues. The CDR3 here is CASSRGARTDTQYF. For the CDR3, the DNA is TGCGCCAGCAGCCGGGGTGCTCGAACAGATACGCAGTATTTT.

The V gene is TRBV4-1, the J gene TRBJ1-6; D might be TRBD1 (5 bases). Trimming left V 4 bases short and J 10 bases short, with 26 bases between. The germline gives CDR1 MGHRA, CDR2 YSYEKL. The CDR3 has 18 amino acids. The CDR3 bases are TGCGCCAGCAGCCTCACAAGGGGTATTCCACGCCAGAGCTCACCCCTCCACTTT. Translation: CASSLTRGIPRQSSPLHF.

This chain links TRBV30 with TRBJ2-2, with a weak D call TRBD1 (7 bases). The CDR3 length is 18 residues. The germline gives CDR1 GTSNPN, CDR2 SVGIG (reference sequence). The V end was cut by 1 base, the J end by 4 bases, with 22 bases between. The CDR3 region is CAWSARKTGVGGTGELFF. CDR3 in DNA: TGTGCCTGGAGTGCTCGGAAAACAGGGGTCGGGGGCACCGGGGAGCTGTTTTTT.

The rearrangement joins TRBV4-1 to TRBJ1-2, with 10 nucleotides matching TRBD1. The V segment lost 4 bases and the J segment 8 bases; nucleotides outside the gene matches: 4. The CDR3 covers 13 residues. CDR1 MGHRA and CDR2 YSYEKL come from the germline V gene. The CDR3 is CASSPTGGAGYTF. The CDR3 DNA is TGCGCCAGCAGCCCGACAGGGGGCGCAGGCTACACCTTC.

The chain joins TRBV6-1 to TRBJ1-1; 7 nucleotides line up with TRBD1. V was clipped by 6 bases and J by 4 bases; unmatched bases: 8. Germline loops: CDR1 MNHNS, CDR2 SASEGT. The CDR3 is made up of 14 amino acids. CDR3 amino acids: CASRPRQGATEAFF. CDR3 nucleotide sequence: TGTGCCAGCAGACCACGACAGGGAGCCACTGAAGCTTTCTTT.

The chain has TRBV29-1 and TRBJ1-1; 7 bases fit TRBD1. CDR3 size: 16 residues. The germline CDR1 and CDR2 sequences are SQVTM and ANQGSEA. With V trimmed by 5 bases and J by 0 bases, 12 bases remained unmatched. CDR3 in DNA: TGCAGCGTTCGACAGGGATGGGGCCAGGTGAACACTGAAGCTTTCTTT. This gives the protein CSVRQGWGQVNTEAFF.

The chain couples TRBV4-1 to TRBJ2-5, with 11 bases fitting TRBD2. With 1 base clipped from V and 4 bases from J, the junction kept 5 bases outside the gene matches. The CDR3 runs 16 residues. From germline, CDR1 is MGHRA and CDR2 YSYEKL. The CDR3 spells CASSQVRTSGRETQYF. CDR3 nucleotides: TGCGCCAGCAGCCAAGTCCGGACTAGCGGGCGAGAGACCCAGTACTTC.

The chain recombines TRBV9 with TRBJ2-5, with D perhaps TRBD2 (6 bases). Trimming left V 4 bases short and J 2 bases short, with 18 bases between. This CDR3 contains 16 residues. Germline CDR1 is SGDLS and CDR2 is YYNGEE. CDR3 sequence (DNA): TGTGCCAGCAGCACCCGTAGGAGGGATGAGCAAGAGACCCAGTACTTC. Encoded protein: CASSTRRRDEQETQYF.

This chain links TRBV6-6 with TRBJ2-5; 9 bases match TRBD1. V shed 6 bases and J 3 bases; nucleotides not matched to a gene: 5. This CDR3 has 14 residues. CDR1 and CDR2 from the germline V gene are MNHNY and SVGAGI (reference sequence). In DNA form, the CDR3 reads TGTGCCAGCAGCCGAAGACAGGGGGAAGAGACCCAGTACTTC. Translated: CASSRRQGEETQYF.

This chain uses TRBV2 with TRBJ2-2; D perhaps matches TRBD2 (7 bases). The germline V gene has CDR1 SNHLY and CDR2 FYNNEI. CDR3 length equals 14 residues. V shed 4 bases and J shed 7 bases, with 13 bases lying between them. The CDR3 reads CASSAQGGGGELFF. The CDR3, as DNA: TGTGCCAGCAGTGCCCAAGGGGGGGGCGGGGAGCTGTTTTTT.

The genes are TRBV11-3 and TRBJ2-7; 8 positions agree with TRBD2. Germline CDR1 SGHNT, CDR2 YENEEA. With 3 bases clipped from V and 4 bases from J, the junction kept 2 bases outside the gene matches. The CDR3 totals 13 residues. CDR3 sequence reads: CASSFRGGYEQYF. CDR3 DNA sequence: TGTGCCAGCAGCTTCCGGGGGGGTTACGAGCAGTACTTC.